The 11 T cell receptor beta chains reported below all come from one sample, sequenced in a study of somatic mutations in cytotoxic T cells in rheumatoid arthritis. Method: immunoSEQ multiplex PCR; TCRdb's copy keeps in-frame clones and lacks some. The table shows 25,000 to 30,000 clones, with around 80% occurring only once. Source material: CD8+ T cells sorted from blood. The source of these receptors is a man aged 50 to 59 in good health.

This clone turned up a few times. In nucleotides, the CDR3 is TGTGCCATCAAGGGGGACCGGGAAGATAATGAAAAACTGTTTTTT. Its translation is CAIKGDREDNEKLFF. The chain couples TRBV10-3 to TRBJ1-4; D might be TRBD1 (6 bases). Germline V gives CDR1 ENHRY, CDR2 SYGVKD. V was cut by 7 bases and J by 4 bases, with 16 bases left in between. This CDR3 contains 15 residues.

This rearrangement joins TRBV27 to TRBJ2-1, with D uncertain. This CDR3 has 15 amino acids. Trimming removed 1 base from V and 7 bases from J, with 14 bases in between. Germline V gene lookup returns CDR1 MNHEY and CDR2 SMNVEV (reference sequence). CDR3 in amino acids: CASSLLVDGRNEQFF. CDR3 nucleotide sequence: TGTGCCAGCAGTTTATTGGTTGACGGTCGGAATGAGCAGTTCTTC.

The chain joins TRBV5-6 to TRBJ2-2; 8 bases are shared with TRBD2. The junction had 8 bases not matched to a gene; V was cut back by 4 bases and J by 12 bases. This CDR3 contains 13 residues. The germline V gene has CDR1 SGHDT and CDR2 YYEEEE. CDR3 coding DNA: TGTGCCAGCAGCCGCACCGGGGGGGGGCAGCTGTTTTTT. Translation gives CASSRTGGGQLFF.

CDR3 in DNA: TGTGCCAGCAGCACTCAGGGTAATCCAGATACGCAGTATTTT. This encodes CASSTQGNPDTQYF. The rearrangement links TRBV7-6 to TRBJ2-3, with a tentative D call TRBD1 (5 bases). Germline CDR1 is SGHVS and CDR2 is FNYEAQ. CDR3 length equals 14 residues. Trimming left V 5 bases short and J 4 bases short, with 13 bases between.

The chain joins TRBV5-1 to TRBJ2-5; TRBD2 matches at 12 bases. The length of the CDR3 is 18 residues. Germline V gene lookup returns CDR1 SGHRS and CDR2 YFSETQ. The J segment lost 3 bases and the V segment lost 4 bases, leaving 13 bases of the junction unmatched. DNA of the CDR3: TGCGCCAGCAGCGGGGACCTTCGGACTAGCGGGAAAAAAGAGACCCAGTACTTC. This gives the protein CASSGDLRTSGKKETQYF.

The chain carries TRBV11-3 and TRBJ2-1; tentatively, D is TRBD1 (6 bases). Germline values: CDR1 SGHNT, CDR2 YENEEA. The ends were cut back, 5 bases at V and 12 bases at J, with 17 bases in the middle. The CDR3 spans 13 residues. CDR3 in DNA: TGTGCCAGCAGCCCAACAGGGTTTTTTTCGCAGTTCTTC. The encoded protein is CASSPTGFFSQFF.

The chain joins TRBV7-2 to TRBJ1-5; D is possibly TRBD1 (6 bases). The CDR3 is 18 amino acids. From germline, CDR1 is SGHTA and CDR2 FQGNSA. V lost 0 bases and J 4 bases, leaving 19 bases between the germline ends. CDR3 loop: CASSLAVWGAGANQPQHF. CDR3 DNA sequence: TGTGCCAGCAGCTTAGCGGTATGGGGGGCAGGGGCGAATCAGCCCCAGCATTTT.

This clone was seen once. The chain combines TRBV11-3 with TRBJ2-7; D unclear. V lost 4 bases and J 2 bases, leaving 12 bases between the germline ends. The V gene's germline CDR1 is SGHNT and CDR2 YENEEA. The CDR3 is made up of 14 amino acids. CDR3 nucleotides: TGTGCCAGCAGCTACTACGACAAGACCTACGAGCAGTACTTC. Translated, it gives CASSYYDKTYEQYF.

This clone was counted a few times. V usage is TRBV5-4 and J usage is TRBJ2-7; no reliable D call. The CDR3 has 13 amino acids. Germline V CDR1 and CDR2: SGHNT, YYREEE (reference sequence). V was cut by 0 bases and J by 6 bases, with 10 bases left in between. The chain's CDR3 is CASSLALAAEQYF. Written as DNA, the CDR3 is TGTGCCAGCAGCTTGGCTTTAGCTGCCGAGCAGTACTTC.

This chain links TRBV6-5 with TRBJ1-2, with a possible D match to TRBD1 (6 bases). The ends were cut back, 6 bases at V and 3 bases at J, with 17 bases in the middle. Germline-derived CDR1 and CDR2 are MNHEY and SVGAGI. The CDR3 totals 15 residues. The CDR3 protein is CASSSTGNGYYGYTF. CDR3 coding DNA: TGTGCCAGCAGCTCCACAGGGAACGGGTACTATGGCTACACCTTC.

The chain combines TRBV11-2 with TRBJ2-7; TRBD1 matches 7 bases. Looked up from germline, CDR1 is SGHAT and CDR2 is FQNNGV. This CDR3 has 14 amino acids. The V and J ends lost 6 bases and 1 base, in that order; junction bases with no gene match: 6. This CDR3 is CASSYRTGSYEQYF. For the CDR3, the DNA is TGTGCCAGCAGTTATCGGACAGGATCCTACGAGCAGTACTTC.